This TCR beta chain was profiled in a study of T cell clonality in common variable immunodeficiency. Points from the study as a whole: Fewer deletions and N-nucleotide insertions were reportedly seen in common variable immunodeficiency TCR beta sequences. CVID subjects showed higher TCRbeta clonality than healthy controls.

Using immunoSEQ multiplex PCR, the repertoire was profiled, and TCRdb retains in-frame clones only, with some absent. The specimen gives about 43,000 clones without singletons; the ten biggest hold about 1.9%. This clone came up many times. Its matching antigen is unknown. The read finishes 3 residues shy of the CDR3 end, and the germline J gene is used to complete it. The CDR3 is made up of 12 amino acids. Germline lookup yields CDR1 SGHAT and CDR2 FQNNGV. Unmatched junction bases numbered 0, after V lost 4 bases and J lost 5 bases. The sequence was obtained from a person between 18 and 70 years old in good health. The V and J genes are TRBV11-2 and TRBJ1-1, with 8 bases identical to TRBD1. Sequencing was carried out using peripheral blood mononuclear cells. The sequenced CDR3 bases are TGTGCCAGCAGCTGGACAGGGACTGAA. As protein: CASSWTGTE. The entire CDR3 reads CASSWTGTEAFF. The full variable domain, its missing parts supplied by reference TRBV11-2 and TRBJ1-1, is EAGVAQSPRYKIIEKRQSVAFWCNPISGHATLYWYQQILGQGPKLLIQFQNNGVVDDSQLPKDRFSAERLKGVDSTLKIQPAKLEDSAVYLCASSWTGTEAFFGQGTRLTVV.